These 27 T cell receptor beta chains originate from one sample sequenced in a study of OX40 agonist ivuxolimab in advanced cancers. The method behind the library was the immunoSEQ multiplex PCR assay. The table comes from immuneACCESS by way of TCRdb, which keeps in-frame sequences with V and J called. Part of the clones is missing from these tables; in studies checked, under half for an unresolved V gene and the rest for unknown reasons. The sample has tens of thousands of clones on record, roughly four fifths of them singletons. The ten most abundant clones make up 4% to 4.5% of the sample. This material consisted of CD4+ or CD8+ T cells sorted from blood, taken in a trial of the OX40 agonist ivuxolimab. The source is an adult with an advanced solid tumor such as melanoma, head and neck, liver or kidney cancer.

This clone was seen just once. The chain joins TRBV5-1 to TRBJ1-2, with a possible D match to TRBD1 (6 bases). V dropped 0 bases and J dropped 7 bases, with 10 bases sitting between them. The CDR3 is 13 residues long. Germline V lookup: CDR1 SGHRS, CDR2 YFSETQ. The CDR3 DNA sequence: TGCGCCAGCAGCTTGGCGCAGGGGTCTGGCTACACCTTC. Its translation is CASSLAQGSGYTF.

The chain links TRBV10-2 to TRBJ1-6; no definite D call. Trimming pared 5 bases from V and 10 bases from J, leaving 24 bases between. The CDR3 is 17 amino acids. In germline, CDR1 is WSHSY, CDR2 SAAADI. CDR3 amino acids: CASSPRRQDLLFSPLHF. CDR3 nucleotides: TGCGCCAGCAGTCCCCGCCGGCAGGACCTACTATTCTCACCCCTCCACTTT.

This clone was recorded once. Other nucleotide sequences from this sample produce the same CDR3. The V call is TRBV6-5, the J call TRBJ2-7; 9 bases fit TRBD1. CDR3 length: 15 amino acids. V lost 5 bases to trimming and J lost 2 bases; unmatched junction nucleotides: 7. Germline CDR1 is MNHEY and CDR2 is SVGAGI. The CDR3 is CASSVLTGGPYEQYF. CDR3 DNA: TGTGCCAGCAGTGTTCTGACAGGGGGACCCTACGAGCAGTACTTC.

The chain recombines TRBV19 with TRBJ2-5, with TRBD2 as a possible D gene (6 bases). The germline V gene has CDR1 LNHDA and CDR2 SQIVND (reference sequence). CDR3 length equals 14 residues. Deletions cut 5 bases from V and 4 bases from J, with 14 bases between. The DNA of the CDR3 is TGTGCCAGTAGTGTTAGCGGTTCTAGAGAGACCCAGTACTTC. Translation: CASSVSGSRETQYF.

The V and J genes are TRBV5-1 and TRBJ1-5; tentative D call: TRBD1 (6 bases). CDR1 SGHRS and CDR2 YFSETQ come from the germline V gene. Trimming removed 2 bases at V and 6 bases at J, with 15 bases between. This CDR3 is 15 amino acids long. The CDR3 sequence: CASSFLGGTGQPQHF. The CDR3 bases are TGCGCCAGCAGCTTCCTAGGGGGGACGGGTCAGCCCCAGCATTTT. Supplemented by reference TRBV5-1 and TRBJ1-5, the full variable domain reads KAGVTQTPRYLIKTRGQQVTLSCSPISGHRSVSWYQQTPGQGLQFLFEYFSETQRNKGNFPGRFSGRQFSNSRSEMNVSTLELGDSALYLCASSFLGGTGQPQHFGDGTRLSIL.

Only one count was recorded for this clone. The rearrangement links TRBV4-2 to TRBJ2-5; 8 bases match TRBD1. CDR1 is LGHNA and CDR2 is YNFKEQ in the germline V gene. The V segment lost 1 base and the J segment 4 bases; nucleotides outside the gene matches: 11. CDR3 length: 17 residues. In DNA form, the CDR3 reads TGTGCCAGCAGCCAAGTTAAGACAGGGGAACTCGGAGAGACCCAGTACTTC. Amino acids: CASSQVKTGELGETQYF.

The gene calls are TRBV5-1 and TRBJ1-1; D perhaps matches TRBD1 (6 bases). From germline, CDR1 is SGHRS and CDR2 YFSETQ. Trimming removed 1 base at V and 3 bases at J, with 22 bases between. The CDR3 has 18 residues. The CDR3 protein is CASSLWGAGGAGDTEAFF. CDR3 in DNA: TGCGCCAGCAGCTTGTGGGGGGCGGGGGGCGCGGGGGACACTGAAGCTTTCTTT.

V gene TRBV19 combines with J gene TRBJ2-1; TRBD1 aligns across 10 bases. The CDR3 runs to 15 residues. The V segment lost 3 bases and the J segment 6 bases; nucleotides outside the gene matches: 5. Germline loops: CDR1 LNHDA, CDR2 SQIVND (reference sequence). The CDR3 DNA sequence: TGTGCCAGTAGTATGCTTAGGACAGGGGGCAATGAGCAGTTCTTC. Translation gives CASSMLRTGGNEQFF.

The chain joins TRBV19 to TRBJ1-5; possibly TRBD1 for D (5 bases). This CDR3 comprises 14 residues. V was clipped by 1 base and J by 3 bases, with 7 bases between them. CDR1 is LNHDA, CDR2 SQIVND, per germline (reference sequence). DNA of the CDR3: TGTGCCAGTAGTATAGGGGGCCTCAATCAGCCCCAGCATTTT. Translated, it gives CASSIGGLNQPQHF.

The V call is TRBV19, the J call TRBJ2-7, with D unclear. Per germline, CDR1 LNHDA and CDR2 SQIVND (reference sequence). The CDR3 covers 15 residues. V was trimmed by 2 bases and J by 2 bases, leaving 13 bases between them. For the CDR3, the DNA is TGTGCCAGTAGTATATCCCCCGATCCTACCTACGAGCAGTACTTC. This translates into CASSISPDPTYEQYF.

This chain joins TRBV5-1 and TRBJ2-1, with a possible D match to TRBD1 (6 bases). Germline values: CDR1 SGHRS, CDR2 YFSETQ. The CDR3 spans 13 residues. Trimming removed 8 bases at V and 4 bases at J, with 13 bases between. The CDR3 DNA sequence: TGCGCCAGTACGTGGGACACTTACAATGAGCAGTTCTTC. Protein sequence: CASTWDTYNEQFF.

The sample holds one count of this clone. The V and J genes are TRBV6-6 and TRBJ1-1; D unresolved. The CDR3 extends over 12 amino acids. Germline loops: CDR1 MNHNY, CDR2 SVGAGI (reference sequence). The ends were cut back, 10 bases at V and 5 bases at J, with 14 bases in the middle. CDR3 bases: TGTGCCACGGCTTCTGGAGGGACTGAAGCTTTCTTT. As protein: CATASGGTEAFF.

This clone was counted once. This sequence joins TRBV19 and TRBJ1-4; D is perhaps TRBD1 (5 bases). The germline gives CDR1 LNHDA, CDR2 SQIVND (reference sequence). The CDR3 sequence is 14 residues long. Trimming took off 9 bases at V and 8 bases at J, with 19 bases between the two ends. The CDR3 is CASVRSGIGEKLFF. DNA of the CDR3: TGTGCCAGCGTACGATCAGGGATAGGAGAAAAACTGTTTTTT.

The chain employs TRBV19 and TRBJ2-7; the match to TRBD1 covers 10 bases. Germline-derived CDR1 and CDR2 are LNHDA and SQIVND (reference sequence). The V and J ends lost 4 bases and 4 bases, in that order; junction bases with no gene match: 16. This CDR3 contains 18 residues. CDR3 DNA: TGTGCCAGTAGTAAATCCGGGACAGGGGCTACCCGGGGGTACGAGCAGTACTTC. The encoded protein is CASSKSGTGATRGYEQYF.

This chain joins TRBV9 and TRBJ2-1; D is perhaps TRBD2 (6 bases). V lost 4 bases to trimming and J lost 9 bases, with 17 bases between them. The V gene's germline CDR1 is SGDLS and CDR2 YYNGEE. The CDR3 loop spans 14 amino acids. CDR3 loop: CASSLGTPRSEQFF. The CDR3 coding sequence is TGTGCCAGCAGCCTAGGGACTCCCAGGAGTGAGCAGTTCTTC.

V usage is TRBV5-1 and J usage is TRBJ1-1; TRBD1 is a possible D gene (5 bases). V lost 4 bases and J lost 4, with 17 bases in between. CDR3 size: 15 residues. In germline, CDR1 is SGHRS, CDR2 YFSETQ. The CDR3: CASSPGTGTFTEAFF. Here the CDR3 DNA reads TGCGCCAGCAGCCCTGGGACCGGGACGTTCACTGAAGCTTTCTTT. Combining the CDR3 with reference TRBV5-1 and TRBJ1-1 gives the whole variable domain KAGVTQTPRYLIKTRGQQVTLSCSPISGHRSVSWYQQTPGQGLQFLFEYFSETQRNKGNFPGRFSGRQFSNSRSEMNVSTLELGDSALYLCASSPGTGTFTEAFFGQGTRLTVV.

The J gene is TRBJ1-2, the V gene TRBV9; 9 bases are shared with TRBD1. The germline V gene has CDR1 SGDLS and CDR2 YYNGEE. V lost 4 bases, J lost 4 bases, and 5 bases stayed unmatched. This CDR3 is 14 amino acids long. CDR3 coding DNA: TGTGCCAGCAGCTTACAGGGACAGGGCTATGGCTACACCTTC. It yields the protein CASSLQGQGYGYTF.

The chain links TRBV4-1 to TRBJ2-1; maybe TRBD2 (5 bases). Germline V CDR1 and CDR2: MGHRA, YSYEKL. CDR3 size: 16 residues. V lost 3 bases to trimming and J lost 5 bases, with 17 bases between them. CDR3 protein: CASSHGGALENNEQFF. CDR3 DNA sequence: TGCGCCAGCAGCCATGGAGGAGCCCTTGAGAACAATGAGCAGTTCTTC.

The chain couples TRBV19 to TRBJ2-1, with D possibly being TRBD2 (6 bases). The germline gives CDR1 LNHDA, CDR2 SQIVND (reference sequence). CDR3 length: 18 residues. The V gene lost 6 bases and the J gene lost 3 bases, with 24 bases spanning the gap. The CDR3 here is CASRVTGWTTSFYNEQFF. The CDR3 DNA reads as TGTGCCAGTAGGGTCACGGGGTGGACTACCTCCTTCTACAATGAGCAGTTCTTC.

The rearrangement links TRBV19 to TRBJ1-6; the D is unclear. This CDR3 comprises 15 residues. V was clipped by 5 bases and J by 0 bases, with 8 bases between them. In germline, CDR1 is LNHDA, CDR2 SQIVND (reference sequence). Written as DNA, the CDR3 is TGTGCCAGTAGTCCCGAGAGCTCCTATAATTCACCCCTCCACTTT. It is translated as CASSPESSYNSPLHF.

CDR3 nucleotide sequence: TGTGCCAGCAGTTTTGGGGGAAACCAAGAGACCCAGTACTTC. Translating it yields CASSFGGNQETQYF. V usage is TRBV27 and J usage is TRBJ2-5; D may match TRBD1 or TRBD2 (5 bases each). CDR3 length equals 14 residues. V gave up 3 bases and J gave up 0 bases, with 8 bases separating them. Germline CDR1 reads MNHEY; CDR2 reads SMNVEV (reference sequence).

The genes are TRBV28 and TRBJ1-2, with D possibly matching TRBD1 (5 bases). The CDR3 totals 13 residues. The V end was cut by 7 bases, the J end by 4 bases, with 13 bases between. Germline CDR1 and CDR2: MDHEN and SYDVKM. The CDR3 loop reads CASTPGTAYGYTF. CDR3 nucleotide sequence: TGTGCCAGCACACCCGGGACTGCCTATGGCTACACCTTC.

The count of this clone is one. V usage is TRBV2 and J usage is TRBJ2-7; 7 bases match TRBD1. Germline values: CDR1 SNHLY, CDR2 FYNNEI. The CDR3 runs to 14 residues. The J segment lost 2 bases and the V segment lost 3 bases, leaving 4 bases of the junction unmatched. CDR3 DNA: TGTGCCAGCAGTGACGGGACAGTCCCCTACGAGCAGTACTTC. It codes for CASSDGTVPYEQYF.

V and J are TRBV4-2 and TRBJ1-4; D is unresolved. This CDR3 contains 17 residues. Trimming cost V 1 base and J 3 bases, with 15 bases left between them. Per the germline V gene, CDR1 is LGHNA and CDR2 is YNFKEQ. As DNA, the CDR3 is TGTGCCAGCAGCCAAGGGGCAGCCTTAGCAGCTAATGAAAAACTGTTTTTT. It is translated as CASSQGAALAANEKLFF.

This clone has just one count. The gene calls are TRBV5-5 and TRBJ1-1, with D uncertain. The CDR3 extends over 13 amino acids. Per the germline V gene, CDR1 is SGHKS and CDR2 is YYEKEE (reference sequence). V lost 1 base to trimming and J lost 7 bases, with 11 bases between them. CDR3 bases: TGTGCCAGCAGCTTGATCGGCGGGCGTGAAGCTTTCTTT. Translating it yields CASSLIGGREAFF. Full variable domain (remainder filled in from reference TRBV5-5 and TRBJ1-1): DAGVTQSPTHLIKTRGQQVTLRCSPISGHKSVSWYQQVLGQGPQFIFQYYEKEERGRGNFPDRFSARQFPNYSSELNVNALLLGDSALYLCASSLIGGREAFFGQGTRLTVV.

The gene calls are TRBV5-1 and TRBJ2-5, with 9 bases aligning to TRBD2. V was clipped by 4 bases and J by 4 bases; unmatched bases: 11. The CDR3 spans 16 residues. Germline values: CDR1 SGHRS, CDR2 YFSETQ. The CDR3 reads CASSIQAGGSVETQYF. As DNA, the CDR3 is TGCGCCAGCAGCATCCAAGCGGGGGGCTCGGTAGAGACCCAGTACTTC.

V usage is TRBV6-5 and J usage is TRBJ1-2, with D possibly TRBD1 on 5 matching bases. V was shortened by 2 bases and J by 2 bases, with 6 bases between the two germline ends. The CDR3 sequence is 13 residues long. Per germline, CDR1 MNHEY and CDR2 SVGAGI. CDR3 DNA: TGTGCCAGCAGTTACAGGGACAACTATGGCTACACCTTC. Translation gives CASSYRDNYGYTF.